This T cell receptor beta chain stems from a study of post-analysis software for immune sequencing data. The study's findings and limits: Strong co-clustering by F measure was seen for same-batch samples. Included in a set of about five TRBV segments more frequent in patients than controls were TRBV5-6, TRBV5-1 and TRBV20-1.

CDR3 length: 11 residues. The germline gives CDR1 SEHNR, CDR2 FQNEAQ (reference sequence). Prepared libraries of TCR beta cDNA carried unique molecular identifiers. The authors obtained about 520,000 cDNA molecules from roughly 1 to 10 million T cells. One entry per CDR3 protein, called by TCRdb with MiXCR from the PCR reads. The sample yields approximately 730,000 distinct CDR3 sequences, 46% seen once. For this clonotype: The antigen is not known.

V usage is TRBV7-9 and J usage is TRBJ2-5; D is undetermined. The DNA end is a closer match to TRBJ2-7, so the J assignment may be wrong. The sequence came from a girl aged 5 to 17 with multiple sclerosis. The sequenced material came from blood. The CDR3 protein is CASSPGIEQYF. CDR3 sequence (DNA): TGTGCCAGCAGCCCAGGAATCGAGCAGTACTTC.